This T cell receptor (beta chain) was identified during a study of blood T cell repertoires in COVID-19. For the study at large: Acute-phase and convalescent COVID-19 samples originated in the United States, Italy and Spain.

V lost 8 bases to trimming and J lost 0 bases, with 10 bases between them. Germline CDR1 and CDR2: MNHEY and SVGAGI. The CDR3 spans 13 residues. Generated by immunoSEQ multiplex PCR, the TCRdb table keeps only in-frame clones and is missing some. The sample includes about 260,000 clones, 80% to 90% of them seen just once. The table lists this clone with a few counts. Enrolled through a virtual design, the participants were between roughly 18 and 95 years of age and came from about two dozen US areas. The receptor's source is a woman aged 40 to 50 who had been exposed to COVID-19. The V call is TRBV6-5, the J call TRBJ1-2; possibly TRBD1 for D (5 bases). Sequencing was performed on PBMCs or T cells enriched from blood (not recorded which). CDR3 sequence (DNA): TGTGCCAGCTTGGACATAGCTAACTATGGCTACACCTTC. Its translation: CASLDIANYGYTF.